This T cell receptor (beta chain) was captured by sequencing in a study of neurological immune-mediated disorders (dated by TCRdb to about 2019). A note on the overall study: Among the approximately 34 multiple sclerosis patients, around 30 had relapsing-remitting MS and 3 had secondary progressive MS. Of the 68 subjects in the cohort, about 14 were HAM/TSP patients, roughly 35 were multiple sclerosis patients, and 20 were healthy controls. Alongside PBMC samples, the set of around 99 TCR-beta libraries contained longitudinal samples, technical triplicates, and paired CD4+ and CD8+ T-cell subsets that had been sorted. Using UMI-based sequencing, the study compared peripheral blood TCR-beta repertoires from patients with HTLV-I-associated myelopathy (HAM/TSP), patients with multiple sclerosis, and healthy controls. The paper's findings and limits, for the study overall: TCR clonal expansion was highest in HAM/TSP patients and lowest in MS patients, with MS patients falling below even healthy controls. No identical CDR3 amino acid sequences were found to be shared among expanded clones across subjects, suggesting that TCR-beta repertoires were private in all groups. Repertoires from 18 of 34 MS patients were grouped by phylogenetic analysis into a cluster of related CDR3 sequences, suggesting a possible repertoire-level signature. No association of the MS cluster with clinical or MRI features was observed, and the need for larger cohorts was stated by the authors.

To synthesize cDNA, template-switch 5'RACE was performed with a primer carrying a 10-nucleotide random unique molecular identifier so that each TCR transcript was tagged. Every sequencing run yielded over 170 million TCR-beta sequences covering 15-18 subjects. The RNeasy kit was used to extract total RNA. The KAPA Real-time Library Amplification kit was used to amplify TCR-beta VDJ regions with primers targeting the TCR constant region and the 5'RACE anchor. Sample indexes and Illumina adaptors were added in a first PCR, and a second PCR then increased library yield. The roughly 650 bp TCR product was size-selected on a 2% E-gel SizeSelection system after Ampure bead purification. Before pooling, libraries had their quality checked on a Bioanalyzer, their concentration measured with Qubit, and their quantity determined with the Kapa Library Quantification kit. An Illumina HiSeq 2500 sequenced the libraries paired-end 2 x 150 bp. To increase sequence diversity, about 25-30% phiX was spiked into each library pool. The authors' pipeline ran thus. Quality-filtered reads were processed with the UMI-based MiGEC pipeline, which removed over 75% of raw TCR sequences during error correction. IMGT germline references were used for aligning VDJ genes, and each clonotype was defined as a unique CDR3 amino acid sequence together with its V-J genes. Clonal expansion, Shannon diversity, and CDR3 relatedness (CalcPairwiseDistances, ClusterSamples) were evaluated with VDJtools, and phylogenetic trees were built with CLCbio workbench. Using coefficient-of-variation modelling across technical triplicates, the study counted a clone as expanded if it had at least 8 unique UMIs. TCRdb took the public reads, trimmed them with fastp at Q25, ran MiXCR for clone calling and kept in-frame beta chains. Rows merge per CDR3 protein into single entries with the most common DNA and genes. The authors' filters were not applied to this entry. The sample table records 100,000 or so distinct CDR3 sequences; around 3.3% of these occur just once. Jointly, the top ten make up about 6% of the sample.

Ten or more counts support this clonotype. It lacks a known antigen. Base-call qualities are not available, and no considerably larger clone is one nucleotide away. The CDR3 runs 16 residues from the cysteine to the phenylalanine. Just CDR3 DNA is preserved here, 48 bases in frame from base 1. V lost 4 bases and J lost 6 bases, and the count of bases not matched to a germline gene is 9. CDR1 is given as SEHNR and CDR2 as FQNEAQ, both from the germline V gene (reference sequence). For unsorted PBMC libraries, 2 million PBMCs were used after storage in RNAlater at -80 degrees C until RNA extraction. Multiple sclerosis patients were enrolled in a US clinical protocol evaluating disease progression by magnetic resonance imaging. Peripheral blood was subjected to Ficoll-Hypaque density gradient centrifugation to isolate PBMCs, which were then cryopreserved in liquid nitrogen.

This TCR derives from a woman in her late teens or twenties with multiple sclerosis. Source material: PBMCs. The chain couples TRBV7-9 to TRBJ2-1, with 10 bases aligning to TRBD1. The DNA reads TGTGCCAGCAGCTCCCCGGGACAGGGGATGAGCAATGAGCAGTTCTTC. It translates as CASSSPGQGMSNEQFF.